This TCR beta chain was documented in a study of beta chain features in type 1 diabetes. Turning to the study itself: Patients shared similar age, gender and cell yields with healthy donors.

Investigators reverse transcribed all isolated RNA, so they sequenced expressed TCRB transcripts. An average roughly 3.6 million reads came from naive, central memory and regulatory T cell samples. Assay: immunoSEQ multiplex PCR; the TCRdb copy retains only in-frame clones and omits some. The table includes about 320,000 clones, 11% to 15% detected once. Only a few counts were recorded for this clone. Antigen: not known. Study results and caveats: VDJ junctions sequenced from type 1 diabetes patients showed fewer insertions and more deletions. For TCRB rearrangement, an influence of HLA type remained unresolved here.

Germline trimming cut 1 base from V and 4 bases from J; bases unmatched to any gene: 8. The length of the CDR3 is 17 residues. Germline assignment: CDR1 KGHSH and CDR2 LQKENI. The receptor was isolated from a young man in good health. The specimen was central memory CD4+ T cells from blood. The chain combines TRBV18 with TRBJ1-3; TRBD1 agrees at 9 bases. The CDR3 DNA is TGTGCCAGCTCACCACTACGGACAGGGGCGTCCGGAAACACCATATATTTT. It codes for CASSPLRTGASGNTIYF.